The 7 T cell receptor beta chains listed next were all sequenced from one sample in a study of beta chain features in type 1 diabetes. The isolated RNA, all of it, was reverse transcribed, so expressed TCRB transcripts were what got sequenced. Sequenced by immunoSEQ multiplex PCR; TCRdb stores in-frame clones only, minus some. Here the sample spans over 700,000 clones, around a sixth being singletons. Sample: naive CD4+ T cells from blood. Source of these receptors: a woman aged 18-29 years in good health.

This chain links TRBV6-1 with TRBJ2-3; D tentatively fits TRBD1 or TRBD2 (6 bases each). Germline CDR1 is MNHNS and CDR2 is SASEGT. Trimming stripped 4 bases from V and 4 bases from J, with 12 bases between. The CDR3 has 14 residues. The CDR3 sequence: CASSAGGRADTQYF. The CDR3 DNA reads as TGTGCCAGCAGTGCCGGGGGCCGGGCAGATACGCAGTATTTT.

This clone was seen a few times. The V call is TRBV5-1, the J call TRBJ1-1; 8 bases line up with TRBD1. CDR3 size: 14 residues. CDR1 and CDR2 from the germline V gene are SGHRS and YFSETQ. V gave up 4 bases and J gave up 3 bases; unmatched junction bases: 5. CDR3 DNA sequence: TGCGCCAGCAGCGCCGACAGGGGATACACTGAAGCTTTCTTT. Translating it yields CASSADRGYTEAFF.

The chain combines TRBV5-1 with TRBJ2-7, with 11 bases matching TRBD2. This CDR3 comprises 15 residues. Germline assignment: CDR1 SGHRS and CDR2 YFSETQ. The J segment lost 5 bases and the V segment lost 1 base, leaving 5 bases of the junction unmatched. CDR3: CASSLQTSGINEQYF. CDR3 sequence (DNA): TGCGCCAGCAGCTTGCAGACTAGCGGGATCAACGAGCAGTACTTC.

V gene TRBV5-8 combines with J gene TRBJ1-1; D not certain. V was cut by 4 bases and J by 6 bases, with 7 bases left in between. In germline, CDR1 is SGHTS, CDR2 YDEGEE. The CDR3 has 11 residues. The CDR3 is CASSRLAEAFF. The DNA of the CDR3 is TGTGCCAGCAGCCGTTTAGCTGAAGCTTTCTTT. Supplemented by reference TRBV5-8 and TRBJ1-1, the full variable domain reads EAGVTQSPTHLIKTRGQQATLRCSPISGHTSVYWYQQALGLGLQFLLWYDEGEERNRGNFPPRFSGRQFPNYSSELNVNALELEDSALYLCASSRLAEAFFGQGTRLTVV.

CDR3 protein: CASSPRDSLNQPQHF. In DNA form, the CDR3 reads TGTGCCAGCAGCCCGAGGGACAGCCTAAATCAGCCCCAGCATTTT. The chain links TRBV9 to TRBJ1-5, with 7 bases identical to TRBD1. CDR1 SGDLS and CDR2 YYNGEE come from the germline V gene. V gave up 4 bases and J gave up 4 bases; unmatched junction bases: 8. This CDR3 comprises 15 residues.

The rearrangement uses TRBV7-2 and TRBJ2-7; no clear D. This CDR3 has 15 residues. Germline CDR1 is SGHTA and CDR2 is FQGNSA. Trimming cost V 2 bases and J 2 bases, with 13 bases left between them. CDR3 sequence: CASSLRRGDPYEQYF. DNA of the CDR3: TGTGCCAGCAGCTTACGGCGAGGTGATCCCTACGAGCAGTACTTC.

J is TRBJ2-1 and V is TRBV2; the match to TRBD1 covers 11 bases. Germline lookup yields CDR1 SNHLY and CDR2 FYNNEI. V dropped 4 bases and J dropped 8; count of bases not matched to a gene: 4. This CDR3 is built from 14 residues. The CDR3 DNA follows: TGTGCCAGCAGTGTTTGGACAGGGGGCCATGAGCAGTTCTTC. Protein sequence: CASSVWTGGHEQFF.